This note documents a single TCR beta chain sequence. The antigen is unknown. The data were produced by immunoSEQ multiplex PCR, yet TCRdb's version contains in-frame clones alone and is incomplete. The table includes 32,000 or so clones, about four fifths detected once. This sample is drawn from a study of radiotherapy plus CTLA-4 blockade in lung cancer. The study, taken as a whole, reports: In blood, after radiotherapy plus ipilimumab, tumor-derived TCR clones expanded.

Germline assignment: CDR1 SGHRS and CDR2 YFSETQ. The J segment lost 5 bases and the V segment lost 0 bases, leaving 6 bases of the junction unmatched. The CDR3 loop spans 15 amino acids. This specimen was peripheral blood, taken from a patient treated with radiotherapy plus ipilimumab. The source is a human donor with non-small cell lung cancer that progressed on radiotherapy plus ipilimumab. The chain combines TRBV5-1 with TRBJ2-5; 8 bases map to TRBD1. The CDR3 reads CASSLGGQGSETQYF. In nucleotides, the CDR3 is TGCGCCAGCAGCTTGGGCGGACAGGGAAGTGAGACCCAGTACTTC.